A single sample gave rise to the 27 T cell receptor beta chains below, sequenced in a study of graft-versus-host responses after intestinal transplantation. Generated by immunoSEQ multiplex PCR, the TCRdb table keeps only in-frame clones and is missing some. The sample contains tens of thousands of clones, 85% to 95% of which appear only once. No antigen is known for these receptors. Sequenced here: unstimulated CD4+ T cells sorted from spleen or lymph node cells, sampled before transplant. The receptors shown here come from a human donor who was the organ donor for an intestinal transplant.

The chain has TRBV7-2 and TRBJ2-4; possible D gene TRBD2, 6 bases. V was trimmed by 5 bases and J by 9 bases, leaving 23 bases between them. Germline V gene lookup returns CDR1 SGHTA and CDR2 FQGNSA. This CDR3 comprises 16 residues. CDR3 DNA sequence: TGTGCCAGCAGCCCAACCGGGGGTCTGCAAGTCGGCATTCAGTACTTC. Its translation is CASSPTGGLQVGIQYF.

The J gene is TRBJ2-7, the V gene TRBV6-1, with no clear D. This CDR3 contains 12 residues. Germline V gene data show CDR1 as MNHNS and CDR2 as SASEGT. Trimming stripped 5 bases from V and 7 bases from J, with 12 bases between. The CDR3 here is CASSSSSWEQYF. CDR3 nucleotides: TGTGCCAGCAGTTCCTCGTCGTGGGAGCAGTACTTC.

This chain joins TRBV18 and TRBJ1-2, with TRBD1 identical over 7 bases. This CDR3 region has 13 residues. The trim removed 6 bases at V and 6 bases at J, leaving 7 bases unmatched. Germline CDR1 KGHSH, CDR2 LQKENI. The DNA for the CDR3 is TGTGCCAGCTCCCCCGACAGGGTGGATGGCTACACCTTC. Amino acid sequence: CASSPDRVDGYTF.

This clone was picked up one time. The CDR3 bases are TGTGCCTGGACCGGACAGTGGGGCTATGGCTACACCTTC. Encoded protein: CAWTGQWGYGYTF. The rearrangement uses TRBV30 and TRBJ1-2, with D possibly TRBD1 on 6 matching bases. The CDR3 loop spans 13 amino acids. V was shortened by 4 bases and J by 4 bases, with 13 bases between the two germline ends. Germline CDR1 GTSNPN, CDR2 SVGIG (reference sequence).

V gene TRBV19 combines with J gene TRBJ2-2; 8 bases are a match to TRBD1. In germline, CDR1 is LNHDA, CDR2 SQIVND (reference sequence). This CDR3 contains 16 residues. The V and J ends lost 1 base and 2 bases, in that order; junction bases with no gene match: 3. The CDR3 nucleotides are TGTGCCAGTAGTATAGGCAGGGGGCGAAACACCGGGGAGCTGTTTTTT. Amino acids: CASSIGRGRNTGELFF.

V usage is TRBV9 and J usage is TRBJ1-6; tentative D call: TRBD1 (6 bases). CDR1 and CDR2 from the germline V gene are SGDLS and YYNGEE. With 3 bases removed from V and 3 bases from J, the gap between germline ends came to 10 bases. This CDR3 has 15 residues. CDR3 nucleotides: TGTGCCAGCAGCGCCGGACAGAACTATAATTCACCCCTCCACTTT. It codes for CASSAGQNYNSPLHF.

The genes are TRBV27 and TRBJ2-5, with TRBD1 as a possible D gene (6 bases). The DNA end favors TRBJ2-7, so the J call may be wrong. CDR1 and CDR2 from the germline V gene are MNHEY and SMNVEV (reference sequence). The CDR3 length is 17 residues. The CDR3 here is CASSRAPLGRGNYEQYF. The DNA of the CDR3 is TGTGCCAGCAGTCGAGCTCCCCTTGGCAGGGGTAACTACGAGCAGTACTTC.

V gene TRBV7-3 combines with J gene TRBJ2-7; 11 nucleotides align to TRBD2. Germline V lookup: CDR1 SGHTA, CDR2 FQGTGA. This CDR3 is 15 amino acids long. V lost 3 bases to trimming and J lost 4 bases; unmatched junction nucleotides: 5. The CDR3: CASSFSSGGPYEQYF. CDR3 nucleotide sequence: TGTGCCAGCAGCTTTTCTAGCGGGGGGCCGTACGAGCAGTACTTC.

The chain combines TRBV7-2 with TRBJ2-3; possibly TRBD1 for D (6 bases). The V and J ends lost 4 bases and 0 bases respectively, with 14 bases between them. The CDR3 sequence is 16 residues long. Germline V gives CDR1 SGHTA, CDR2 FQGNSA. The CDR3 region has the DNA TGTGCCAGCAGCTCAACAACAGGGTCTAGCACAGATACGCAGTATTTT. Protein product: CASSSTTGSSTDTQYF.

The CDR3 sequence is CASSWGGRGNEKLFF. CDR3 nucleotides: TGTGCCAGCAGCTGGGGGGGCCGGGGTAATGAAAAACTGTTTTTT. The chain combines TRBV5-4 with TRBJ1-4; D is perhaps TRBD1 (6 bases). The CDR3 contains 15 residues. Trimming left V 3 bases short and J 4 bases short, with 13 bases between. CDR1 and CDR2 from the germline V gene are SGHNT and YYREEE (reference sequence).

In its sample, this clone was seen once. The rearrangement links TRBV9 to TRBJ1-1; no clear D. Trimming shortened V by 0 bases and J by 1 base, and 4 bases separated the two germline ends. From germline, CDR1 is SGDLS and CDR2 YYNGEE. The CDR3 loop spans 13 amino acids. CDR3 coding DNA: TGTGCCAGCAGCGTAGCACAGAACACTGAAGCTTTCTTT. It codes for CASSVAQNTEAFF.

The chain has TRBV7-3 and TRBJ1-2, with 9 bases identical to TRBD1. Unmatched junction bases numbered 11, after V lost 3 bases and J lost 6 bases. The CDR3 is made up of 16 amino acids. CDR1 is SGHTA and CDR2 is FQGTGA in the germline V gene. This chain's CDR3 is CASSFNRDRAEDGYTF. The CDR3 coding sequence is TGTGCCAGCAGCTTCAACCGGGACAGGGCTGAGGATGGCTACACCTTC. Combining the CDR3 with reference TRBV7-3 and TRBJ1-2 gives the whole variable domain GAGVSQTPSNKVTEKGKYVELRCDPISGHTALYWYRQSLGQGPEFLIYFQGTGAADDSGLPNDRFFAVRPEGSVSTLKIQRTERGDSAVYLCASSFNRDRAEDGYTFGSGTRLTVV.

The chain carries TRBV5-1 and TRBJ2-2; 12 bases fit TRBD1. CDR3 length: 19 amino acids. Per germline, CDR1 SGHRS and CDR2 YFSETQ. The V gene end was trimmed by 5 bases and the J gene end by 1 base; junction bases not matched to a gene: 12. CDR3 DNA: TGCGCCAGCAGGTCCCGGGACAGGGGGCTTTTTGTGAACACCGGGGAGCTGTTTTTT. It specifies CASRSRDRGLFVNTGELFF.

The chain employs TRBV5-1 and TRBJ2-2, with D unclear. With 1 base removed from V and 5 bases from J, the gap between germline ends came to 6 bases. The CDR3 spans 13 residues. Germline lookup yields CDR1 SGHRS and CDR2 YFSETQ. The CDR3 here is CASSLYGTGELFF. The CDR3 nucleotides read TGCGCCAGCAGCTTGTATGGGACCGGGGAGCTGTTTTTT.

This rearrangement joins TRBV6-5 to TRBJ1-1; D is undetermined. Trimming shortened V by 0 bases and J by 12 bases, and 14 bases separated the two germline ends. The CDR3 is 13 residues long. Germline CDR1 and CDR2: MNHEY and SVGAGI. CDR3 DNA: TGTGCCAGCAGTTACTCGATATCCCGGGAGACTTTCTTT. Protein sequence: CASSYSISRETFF.

The chain recombines TRBV7-2 with TRBJ1-1; D is undetermined. The CDR3 runs to 15 residues. The germline CDR1 and CDR2 sequences are SGHTA and FQGNSA. Trimming removed 1 base at V and 3 bases at J, with 12 bases between. CDR3 bases: TGTGCCAGCAGCTTAGTGAGCGGGGAGTACACTGAAGCTTTCTTT. This codes for CASSLVSGEYTEAFF. Drawing the rest from reference TRBV7-2 and TRBJ1-1, the complete variable domain is GAGVSQSPSNKVTEKGKDVELRCDPISGHTALYWYRQSLGQGLEFLIYFQGNSAPDKSGLPSDRFSAERTGGSVSTLTIQRTQQEDSAVYLCASSLVSGEYTEAFFGQGTRLTVV.

This sequence joins TRBV2 and TRBJ1-5; D unresolved. CDR1 and CDR2 (germline): SNHLY, FYNNEI. The CDR3 has 15 residues. Trimming shortened V by 7 bases and J by 3 bases, and 16 bases separated the two germline ends. CDR3 DNA: TGTGCCAGCACCGGAGACAAGAGCCTCAATCAGCCCCAGCATTTT. This sequence encodes CASTGDKSLNQPQHF.

The CDR3 DNA reads as TGTGCCAGCAGTGACGGACAGAACTATGGCTACACCTTC. This translates into CASSDGQNYGYTF. The V and J genes are TRBV6-5 and TRBJ1-2; D may be TRBD1 (6 bases). The CDR3 loop spans 13 amino acids. The V gene's germline CDR1 is MNHEY and CDR2 SVGAGI. The V end lost 5 bases, the J end lost 2 bases, and 9 bases lay between the germline ends.

Here the CDR3 reads CSVARTDRSYEQYF. The DNA for the CDR3 is TGCAGCGTTGCCCGGACCGATAGATCCTACGAGCAGTACTTC. The chain links TRBV29-1 to TRBJ2-7, with D unclear. Germline CDR1 SQVTM, CDR2 ANQGSEA. The CDR3 has 14 residues. Trimming took off 4 bases at V and 1 base at J, with 14 bases between the two ends.

The chain is built from TRBV28 and TRBJ2-7; a possible D gene is TRBD2 (5 bases). The CDR3 is 12 residues long. CDR1 is MDHEN, CDR2 SYDVKM, per germline. V gave up 5 bases and J gave up 3 bases, with 8 bases separating them. Here the CDR3 reads CASSVRGYEQYF. CDR3 sequence (DNA): TGTGCCAGCAGTGTCCGGGGCTACGAGCAGTACTTC. Full variable domain (missing parts from reference TRBV28 and TRBJ2-7): DVKVTQSSRYLVKRTGEKVFLECVQDMDHENMFWYRQDPGLGLRLIYFSYDVKMKEKGDIPEGYSVSREKKERFSLILESASTNQTSMYLCASSVRGYEQYFGPGTRLTVT.

CDR3 DNA: TGTGCCAGCAGTTTAACCGTTCGCGGGGCCACAGATACGCAGTATTTT. It yields the protein CASSLTVRGATDTQYF. The rearrangement joins TRBV27 to TRBJ2-3; possible D gene TRBD2, 6 bases. This CDR3 region has 16 residues. In germline, CDR1 is MNHEY, CDR2 SMNVEV (reference sequence). V lost 2 bases and J lost 2, with 14 bases in between.

V and J are TRBV5-1 and TRBJ1-2, with D possibly being TRBD1 (5 bases). The V and J ends lost 1 base and 8 bases respectively, with 18 bases between them. The CDR3 has 15 amino acids. Per germline, CDR1 SGHRS and CDR2 YFSETQ. CDR3 sequence (DNA): TGCGCCAGCAGCTTGTTTGCGGACACGCTATCCGGCTACACCTTC. Its translation: CASSLFADTLSGYTF. Using reference TRBV5-1 and TRBJ1-2 for the parts outside the CDR3, the full variable domain is KAGVTQTPRYLIKTRGQQVTLSCSPISGHRSVSWYQQTPGQGLQFLFEYFSETQRNKGNFPGRFSGRQFSNSRSEMNVSTLELGDSALYLCASSLFADTLSGYTFGSGTRLTVV.

The rearrangement joins TRBV19 to TRBJ2-2; D is ambiguous. The germline CDR1 and CDR2 sequences are LNHDA and SQIVND (reference sequence). V lost 6 bases to trimming and J lost 2 bases, with 7 bases between them. This CDR3 is 13 amino acids long. The CDR3: CASSWGNTGELFF. In nucleotides, the CDR3 is TGTGCCAGTAGCTGGGGTAACACCGGGGAGCTGTTTTTT.

The chain uses TRBV6-5 and TRBJ2-7; possible D gene TRBD2, 7 bases. The germline V gene has CDR1 MNHEY and CDR2 SVGAGI. V shed 11 bases and J shed 2 bases, with 19 bases lying between them. The CDR3 runs to 14 residues. The CDR3 bases are TGTGCCGCCCACCCCGCCGGGGGGCCCTACGAGCAGTACTTC. Translated: CAAHPAGGPYEQYF.

This chain uses TRBV25-1 with TRBJ1-6, with D possibly being TRBD1 (6 bases). The CDR3 is 17 residues long. V was shortened by 6 bases and J by 5 bases, with 20 bases between the two germline ends. Germline V gene lookup returns CDR1 MGHDK and CDR2 SYGVNS. The CDR3 region has the DNA TGTGCCAGCAGCTTAAATGGGGGCCCCTCGGATAATTCACCCCTCCACTTT. Its protein is CASSLNGGPSDNSPLHF.

This clone was detected a few times. The chain has TRBV27 and TRBJ1-2; TRBD1 matches at 9 bases. The ends lost 6 bases at V and 8 bases at J; junction bases unmatched: 7. In germline, CDR1 is MNHEY, CDR2 SMNVEV (reference sequence). The CDR3 contains 13 residues. The CDR3 loop is CASSPWDRDGYTF. The DNA of the CDR3 is TGTGCCAGCAGCCCCTGGGACAGGGACGGCTACACCTTC.

This clone came up once. The chain couples TRBV15 to TRBJ2-7; 9 positions match TRBD1. The V segment lost 0 bases and the J segment 5 bases; nucleotides outside the gene matches: 5. This CDR3 is 15 amino acids long. Germline-derived CDR1 and CDR2 are LNHNV and YYDKDF (reference sequence). The CDR3 bases are TGTGCCACCAGCAGAGATAAACAGGGGGCCAACGAGCAGTACTTC. Encoded protein: CATSRDKQGANEQYF.